One T cell receptor (beta chain) is described in this entry. The target antigen is unknown. The assay was immunoSEQ multiplex PCR, and TCRdb's table has in-frame clones only and misses some. The data hold 110,000 to 150,000 clones, with about 92% observed a single time. The data originate from a study of T cell responses to AZD1222 COVID-19 vaccine. General study points: Nearly half of unique spike-specific TCRs reportedly avoided B.1.351 and B.1.1.7 mutated regions.

The receptor comes from an adult in good health. Here the sequenced sample was peripheral blood, taken on day 0 of AZD1222 vaccination.

Here the CDR3 DNA reads TGTGCCAGCAGCCAAGATCGAAGGGGGCCCACAGATACGCAGTATTTT. Translation: CASSQDRRGPTDTQYF. The chain joins TRBV4-2 to TRBJ2-3, with 7 bases that match TRBD1. V lost 0 bases to trimming and J lost 2 bases; unmatched junction nucleotides: 5. Germline-derived CDR1 and CDR2 are LGHNA and YNFKEQ. There are 16 residues in the CDR3.